A selection of T cell receptor beta chains follows, all from one sample in a study of blood T cell repertoires in COVID-19. The method was immunoSEQ multiplex PCR; TCRdb's version includes in-frame clones alone and lacks a portion of them. The profile shows about 210,000 clones, under 95% of them singletons. Input material: peripheral blood. The receptors shown here come from a man aged 25-45 years with acute or convalescent COVID-19. CDR3s include the opening cysteine and the closing phenylalanine or tryptophan. The D gene is left open where the match is weak. Clone sizes are given selectively: once, few, many, or a class where the clone is expanded.

d_call	v_call	j_call	clone_size	cdr3_nt	cdr3_aa
.	TRBV28	TRBJ2-1	once	TGTGCCAGCAACCTAGATCCGTCCTACAATGAGCAGTTCTTC	CASNLDPSYNEQFF
TRBD1	TRBV7-9	TRBJ1-2	.	TGTGCCAGCAGCTTACAGGGGGCCAGCTCGGGCTACACCTTC	CASSLQGASSGYTF
.	TRBV3-1/TRBV3-2	TRBJ2-5	.	TGTGCCAGCAGCCAAGTCGTGGAGACCCAGTACTTC	CASSQVVETQYF
.	TRBV18	TRBJ1-3	.	TGTGCCAGCTCACCAGACCAGGGATTCTCTGGAAACACCATATATTTT	CASSPDQGFSGNTIYF
TRBD1	TRBV9	TRBJ2-5	.	TGTGCCAGCAGCGGCGGGGACAGGCGAGAGACCCAGTACTTC	CASSGGDRRETQYF
.	TRBV6-1	TRBJ1-3	.	TGTGCCAGCAGTGAAGCGGGAACAGGGCCCATATATTTT	CASSEAGTGPIYF
.	TRBV27	TRBJ1-2	.	TGTGCCAGCAGTTTATTGACGGGCTATGGCTACACCTTC	CASSLLTGYGYTF
.	TRBV19	TRBJ2-2	.	TGTGCCAGTAGTATGAGCGGGGAGCTGTTTTTT	CASSMSGELFF
TRBD2	TRBV4-1	TRBJ2-5	.	TGCGCCAGCAGCCAAGGACTAGCGAGTGAGACCCAGTACTTC	CASSQGLASETQYF
.	TRBV5-1	TRBJ1-6	few	TGCGCCAGCAGGGCCGCGACAGCCCCTAATTCACCCCTCCACTTT	CASRAATAPNSPLHF
TRBD1	TRBV19	TRBJ1-5	.	TGTGCCAGTAGCCGCCGGGACAGGGTAAGTCAGCCCCAGCATTTT	CASSRRDRVSQPQHF
TRBD1	TRBV7-9	TRBJ1-2	.	TGTGCCAGCAGCCCGATGGGGGGGACAGGTTTTGGCTACACCTTC	CASSPMGGTGFGYTF
TRBD1	TRBV7-3	TRBJ2-7	.	TGTGCCAGCAGCTTAGAAGGGACAGGGTTATACGAGCAGTACTTC	CASSLEGTGLYEQYF
TRBD1	TRBV4-2	TRBJ1-2	.	TGTGCCAGCAGCCAAGTGAACAGGGGGCGGGAAGGCTACACCTTC	CASSQVNRGREGYTF
.	TRBV6-6	TRBJ1-4	.	TGTGCCAGCAGTCGCCCCAGGGAAGCTAATGAAAAACTGTTTTTT	CASSRPREANEKLFF
TRBD1	TRBV11-3	TRBJ2-2	.	TGTGCCAGCCGAAGACAGGGGGACACCGGGGAGCTGTTTTTT	CASRRQGDTGELFF
TRBD1	TRBV5-8	TRBJ1-1	.	TGTGCCAGCAGCCGGCAGGACAGGGGAGGCACTGAAGCTTTCTTT	CASSRQDRGGTEAFF
.	TRBV18	TRBJ1-3	.	TGTGCCAGCTCACGAGGGATCTACTCTTCTGGAAACACCATATATTTT	CASSRGIYSSGNTIYF
TRBD2	TRBV5-4	TRBJ2-7	.	TGTGCCAGCAGCTCCGGACCGCGGGAGTACGAGCAGTACTTC	CASSSGPREYEQYF
.	TRBV5-6	TRBJ2-1	.	.	CASSFIFAGGIGQFF
TRBD2	TRBV7-8	TRBJ2-1	.	TGTGCCAGCAGCTTACAGCGGGGGGGCCACGGCAATGAGCAGTTCTTC	CASSLQRGGHGNEQFF
TRBD2	TRBV30	TRBJ2-1	.	TGTGCCTTCACACTAGCGGGTCCAAGCTCCTACAATGAGCAGTTCTTC	CAFTLAGPSSYNEQFF
.	TRBV27	TRBJ1-2	.	TGTGCCAGCAGTTTTAGGGGGGGGCCTGGCTACACCTTC	CASSFRGGPGYTF
.	TRBV10-1	TRBJ2-1	.	TGCGCCAGCAGTGATCGCTCCTACAATGAGCAGTTCTTC	CASSDRSYNEQFF
TRBD1	TRBV19	TRBJ1-5	.	TGTGCCAGTAGTGTTCCGTTGGGGACAGTCCTAAGCTATAGCAATCAGCCCCAGCATTTT	CASSVPLGTVLSYSNQPQHF
.	TRBV5-5	TRBJ1-6	once	TGTGCCAGCAGCTTTGGGACACACTATAATTCACCCCTCCACTTT	CASSFGTHYNSPLHF
.	TRBV28	TRBJ1-2	.	TGTGCCAGCAGTCCGGGACATTATGGCTACACCTTC	CASSPGHYGYTF
.	TRBV6-1	TRBJ1-3	few	TGTGCCAGCAGCGAAGGTCTCAGGCGATCCTCTGGAAACACCATATATTTT	CASSEGLRRSSGNTIYF
TRBD2	TRBV6-5	TRBJ2-1	.	TGTGCCAGCAAAGCCTGGACTAGCGGTTACAATGAGCAGTTCTTC	CASKAWTSGYNEQFF
TRBD2	TRBV19	TRBJ2-5	.	TGTGCCAGTAGTATAGTTCTAGCGGGAGGTTGGGGAGAGGAGACCCAGTACTTC	CASSIVLAGGWGEETQYF
TRBD1	TRBV3-1/TRBV3-2	TRBJ2-5	.	TGTGCCAGCAGCCATCCCGGACAGGGTAGAGGTACCGGCTTGAAGACCCAGTACTTC	CASSHPGQGRGTGLKTQYF
TRBD2	TRBV20-1	TRBJ2-3	once	TGCAGTGCTAGCCCACCGGGGGGGCAGTATTTT	CSASPPGGQYF
TRBD2	TRBV19	TRBJ2-1	once	TGTGCCAGTAGTGTGACTAGCGGGAGCCCCAATGAGCAGTTCTTC	CASSVTSGSPNEQFF
TRBD2	TRBV7-9	TRBJ2-7	.	TGTGCCAGCAGCTCCCGCCTAGCGGGAGGTGGTGAGCAGTACTTC	CASSSRLAGGGEQYF
.	TRBV19	TRBJ1-3	.	TGTGCCAGTAGTAAGGACAACCACTCTGGAAACACCATATATTTT	CASSKDNHSGNTIYF
.	TRBV4-1	TRBJ2-1	.	TGCGCCAGCAGCCAAGATCTCGGGCAGTCAGGGGCCTACAATGAGCAGTTCTTC	CASSQDLGQSGAYNEQFF
TRBD1	TRBV2	TRBJ2-7	.	TGTACAGGGGCCCGCTCATACGAGCAGTACTTC	CTGARSYEQYF
.	TRBV4-1	TRBJ2-7	.	TGCGCCAGCAGGAAATCAGGACTATCCGAGGGCGAGCAGTACTTC	CASRKSGLSEGEQYF
TRBD1	TRBV2	TRBJ1-5	.	TGTGCCAGCAGTGAAGCGCCTAGGGACAGGGGAAGCAATCAGCCCCAGCATTTT	CASSEAPRDRGSNQPQHF
TRBD2	TRBV18	TRBJ2-3	.	TGTGCCAGCTCACCACCGGGTAGCGGGAGGTTCACAGATACGCAGTATTTT	CASSPPGSGRFTDTQYF
.	TRBV6-5	TRBJ1-5	.	TGTGCCAGCGGGGCCGAACGAAATCAGCCCCAGCATTTT	CASGAERNQPQHF
.	TRBV5-1	TRBJ2-2	.	TGCGCCAGTAAAGCCGGGACATCGAACACCGGGGAGCTGTTTTTT	CASKAGTSNTGELFF
TRBD1	TRBV18	TRBJ1-2	.	TGTGCCAGCTCACTGCAGGGGGGAGATGGCTACACCTTC	CASSLQGGDGYTF
TRBD1	TRBV5-1	TRBJ2-5	.	TGCGCCAGCAGCTTCGGGGACAGGGATCAAGAGACCCAGTACTTC	CASSFGDRDQETQYF
TRBD2	TRBV6-6	TRBJ2-7	.	TGTGCCAGCAGTGCCGGGACTAGCGGGTCCGAGCAGTACTTC	CASSAGTSGSEQYF
.	TRBV15	TRBJ1-5	.	TGTGCCACCAGCAGAGATTCAGGGAGCAATCAGCCCCAGCATTTT	CATSRDSGSNQPQHF